This TCR beta chain was observed in a study of T cells after yellow fever vaccination. This clonotype was recorded a few times. Per germline, CDR1 DFQATT and CDR2 SNEGSKA (reference sequence). The length of the CDR3 is 13 residues. Trimming took 3 bases from V and 0 from J, leaving 9 bases between them. In TCRdb, the 5' RACE reads were re-called with MiXCR into one record per CDR3 protein. The sample has roughly 500,000 distinct CDR3 sequences, 19% seen once; the top ten hold approximately 15%. Source: PBMCs, taken 15 days after the yellow fever booster vaccination. The V call is TRBV20-1, the J call TRBJ2-7; D is unresolved. This TCR came from a man aged 30 to 39 who received the YFV17D yellow fever vaccine. The CDR3 nucleotides read TGCAGTGCTAGTCGCCGGATCTCCTACGAGCAGTACTTC. Translated, it gives CSASRRISYEQYF.